This T cell receptor (beta chain) was obtained from a study of a mutant IDH1 vaccine in newly diagnosed glioma. Time point denoted: week 35, safety follow-up. Doses consisted of 300 ug of mutant IDH1 20-mer peptide each, paired with topical imiquimod. Between the trimmed V and J ends, which lost 7 bases and 4 bases, there was a span of 10 bases. Germline lookup yields CDR1 MGHDK and CDR2 SYGVNS. This CDR3 contains 12 residues. The assay was immunoSEQ multiplex PCR, and TCRdb's table has in-frame clones only and misses some. The sample carries some 42,000 clones, 65% to 90% recorded once. Turning to this clone: Its antigen is still unknown.

The material sequenced was PBMCs, taken from a glioma patient whose treatment included an IDH1 peptide vaccine. The TCR comes from a woman in her forties or fifties with glioma. The chain joins TRBV25-1 to TRBJ1-2; D is ambiguous. In DNA, the CDR3 is TGTGCCAGCAAAAAGGATCTCTATGGCTACACCTTC. As protein: CASKKDLYGYTF.